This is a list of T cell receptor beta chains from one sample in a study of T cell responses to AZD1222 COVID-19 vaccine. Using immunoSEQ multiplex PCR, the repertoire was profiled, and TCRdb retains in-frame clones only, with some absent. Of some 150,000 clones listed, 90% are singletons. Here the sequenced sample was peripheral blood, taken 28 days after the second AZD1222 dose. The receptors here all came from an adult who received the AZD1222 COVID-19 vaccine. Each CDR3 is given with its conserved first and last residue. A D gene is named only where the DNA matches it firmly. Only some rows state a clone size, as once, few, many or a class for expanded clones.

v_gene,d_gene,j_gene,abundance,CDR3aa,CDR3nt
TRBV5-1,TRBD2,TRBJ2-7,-,CASSLARTSSEQYF,TGCGCCAGCAGCTTGGCTAGGACTAGCTCCGAGCAGTACTTC
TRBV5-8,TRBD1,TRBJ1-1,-,CASRLDRAEAFF,TGTGCCAGCAGACTCGACAGGGCTGAAGCTTTCTTT
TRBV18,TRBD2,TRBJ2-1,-,CASSPPSLAGAEQFF,TGTGCCAGCTCACCACCGAGTCTAGCGGGAGCCGAGCAGTTCTTC
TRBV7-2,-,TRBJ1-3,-,CASSLIRQSSGNTIYF,TGTGCCAGCAGCTTAATTCGGCAGAGCTCTGGAAACACCATATATTTT
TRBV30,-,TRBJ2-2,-,CAWSGTSGHGGELFF,TGTGCCTGGAGTGGCACTTCGGGGCATGGCGGGGAGCTGTTTTTT
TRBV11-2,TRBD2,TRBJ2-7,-,CATWGLGAYEQYF,TGTGCCACCTGGGGACTAGGAGCCTACGAGCAGTACTTC
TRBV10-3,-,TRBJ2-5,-,CAISAGTLQETQYF,TGTGCCATCAGTGCTGGGACCCTTCAAGAGACCCAGTACTTC
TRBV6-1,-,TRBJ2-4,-,CASSEDVGGGIQYF,TGTGCCAGCAGTGAAGATGTGGGGGGCGGCATTCAGTACTTC
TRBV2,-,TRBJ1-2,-,CASSEVGLNGYTF,TGTGCCAGCAGTGAAGTGGGATTGAATGGCTACACCTTC
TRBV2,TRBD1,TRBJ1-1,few,CASSQQGTGIEAFF,TGTGCCAGCAGTCAACAGGGGACGGGGATTGAAGCTTTCTTT
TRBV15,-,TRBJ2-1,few,CATSYPGRAYNEQFF,TGTGCCACCAGTTACCCGGGACGCGCCTACAATGAGCAGTTCTTC
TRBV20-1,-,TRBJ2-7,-,CSASNPRGSYEQYF,TGCAGTGCTAGTAACCCCCGGGGCTCCTACGAGCAGTACTTC
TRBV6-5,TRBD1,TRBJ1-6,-,CASSAGTGGSPLHF,TGTGCCAGCAGCGCCGGTACAGGGGGATCACCCCTCCACTTT
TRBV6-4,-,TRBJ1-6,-,CASRPQGRNSPLHF,TGTGCCAGCAGACCCCAGGGGCGGAATTCACCCCTCCACTTT
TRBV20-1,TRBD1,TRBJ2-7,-,CSASGQGQGTYEQYF,TGCAGTGCTAGTGGCCAGGGACAGGGGACCTACGAGCAGTACTTC
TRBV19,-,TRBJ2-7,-,CASSTQGKGYEQYF,TGTGCCAGTAGCACTCAGGGAAAAGGCTACGAGCAGTACTTC
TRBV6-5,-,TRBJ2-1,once,CASSWGGGGNEQFF,TGTGCCAGCAGTTGGGGCGGAGGGGGCAATGAGCAGTTCTTC
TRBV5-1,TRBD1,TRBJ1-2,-,CASRSGTGEAYGYTF,TGCGCCAGCAGATCCGGGACAGGGGAGGCCTATGGCTACACCTTC
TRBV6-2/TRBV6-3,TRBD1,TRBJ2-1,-,CASSYQPGQGGENNEQFF,TGTGCCAGCAGTTACCAACCAGGACAGGGCGGGGAAAACAATGAGCAGTTCTTC
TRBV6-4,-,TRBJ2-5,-,CASTDGGAEETQYF,TGTGCCAGTACGGACGGAGGGGCCGAAGAGACCCAGTACTTC
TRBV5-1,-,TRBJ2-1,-,CASSLRGVASYNEQFF,TGCGCCAGCAGCTTGAGAGGGGTAGCGTCCTACAATGAGCAGTTCTTC
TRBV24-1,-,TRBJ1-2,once,CATSEGGARGYTF,TGTGCCACCAGTGAAGGAGGGGCACGAGGCTACACCTTC
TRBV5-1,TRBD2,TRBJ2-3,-,CASSPGLAGADTQYF,TGCGCCAGCAGCCCCGGACTAGCGGGAGCAGATACGCAGTATTTT
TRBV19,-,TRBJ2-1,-,CASSYGGANNEQFF,TGTGCCAGTAGCTATGGGGGGGCCAACAATGAGCAGTTCTTC
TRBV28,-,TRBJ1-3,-,CASSLYDGGNTIYF,TGTGCCAGCAGTTTATACGACGGAGGAAACACCATATATTTT
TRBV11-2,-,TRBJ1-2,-,CASSLDGNYGYTF,TGTGCCAGCAGCTTAGACGGAAACTATGGCTACACCTTC
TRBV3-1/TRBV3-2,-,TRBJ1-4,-,CASSQDSGKLFF,TGTGCCAGCAGCCAAGATTCTGGAAAACTGTTTTTT
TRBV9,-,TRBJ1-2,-,CASSAEIGVNGYTF,TGTGCCAGCAGCGCCGAAATCGGGGTTAATGGCTACACCTTC
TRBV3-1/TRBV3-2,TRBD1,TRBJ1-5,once,CASSPRQGAQPQHF,TGTGCCAGCAGCCCCCGACAGGGTGCTCAGCCCCAGCATTTT
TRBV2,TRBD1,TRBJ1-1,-,CASSHKTGGSTEAFF,TGTGCCAGCAGCCACAAGACAGGGGGTTCCACTGAAGCTTTCTTT
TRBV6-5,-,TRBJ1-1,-,CASSYSTQNTEAFF,TGTGCCAGCAGTTACTCAACCCAGAACACTGAAGCTTTCTTT
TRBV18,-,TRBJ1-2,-,CASSPPGQPNYGYTF,TGTGCCAGCTCACCACCCGGACAACCTAACTATGGCTACACCTTC
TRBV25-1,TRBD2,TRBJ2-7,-,CASSVPGGAYEQYF,TGTGCCAGCAGTGTCCCCGGGGGGGCCTACGAGCAGTACTTC
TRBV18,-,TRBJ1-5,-,CASSPSGGEQPQHF,TGTGCCAGCTCACCGAGTGGGGGCGAACAGCCCCAGCATTTT
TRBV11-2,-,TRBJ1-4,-,CASSLDTLGEKLFF,TGTGCCAGCAGCTTAGACACCCTAGGCGAAAAACTGTTTTTT
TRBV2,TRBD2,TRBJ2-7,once,CASRSGTSGSYEQYF,TGTGCCAGCAGATCCGGGACTAGCGGCTCCTACGAGCAGTACTTC
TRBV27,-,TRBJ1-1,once,CASSSSLQGNTEAFF,TGTGCCAGCAGTTCCTCCCTTCAGGGGAACACTGAAGCTTTCTTT
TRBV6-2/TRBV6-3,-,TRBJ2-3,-,CASSSGLSSTDTQYF,TGTGCCAGCAGTTCAGGGCTTTCTAGCACAGATACGCAGTATTTT
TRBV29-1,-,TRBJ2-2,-,CSVEVGHSTGELFF,TGCAGCGTTGAAGTGGGACACAGCACCGGGGAGCTGTTTTTT
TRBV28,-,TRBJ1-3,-,CASSLSGLGGNTIYF,TGTGCCAGCAGTTTATCGGGGTTGGGTGGAAACACCATATATTTT
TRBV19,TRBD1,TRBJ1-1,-,CASSRGSRQGGTEAFF,TGTGCCAGTAGTAGAGGCTCAAGACAGGGCGGCACTGAAGCTTTCTTT